This T cell receptor (beta chain) appears in the sequencing data of a study of blood T cell repertoires in COVID-19 (dated by TCRdb to about 2020). General notes on the study: The collaborator samples originated in the United States, Italy and Spain and spanned the acute and convalescent phases of COVID-19. The material from the prospective study consisted of cDNA or gDNA derived from T cells, B-cell-depleted T cells, or PBMCs. The dataset comprised deeply sampled blood TCRbeta repertoires from subjects exposed to, actively infected with, or recovered from COVID-19. The repertoires were made available in a free public database intended to serve as a resource for research on the immune response to SARS-CoV-2. Samples came from the ongoing ImmuneRACE study (first 160 participants) plus 1,254 subjects from 6 global collaborators. A de-identified subject ID, COVID-19 status, age in years and sex were almost always included in the sample metadata. HLA class I and class II types, where available, came from metadata supplied by the sample provider rather than from assay-based typing. Here is what the overall study found, with its caveats: Clinical and demographic metadata were provided uncurated, with the amount varying by source and participant.

On this clone: It has no known antigen specificity. The sample holds no much larger clone one base away, and base qualities are not on file.

Enrolling through a virtual design, the prospective study's participants ranged in age from roughly 18 to 89 years and lived across about two dozen United States geographic areas. In the prospective study, participants were assigned to cohorts based on the clinical history participants reported in a screening survey and a study questionnaire. ImmuneRACE Cohort 3 recovered participants were defined by two consecutive negative NP/OP PCR tests, healthcare professional clearance, or symptom resolution. Mobile phlebotomists in the prospective study collected whole blood, serum and a nasopharyngeal or oropharyngeal swab from every participant. Participants in the prospective study had the option to provide additional blood draws and questionnaires over a roughly two-month period. Prospective study blood samples were shipped either frozen or at room temperature before DNA extraction. V is pared back by 0 bases and J by 6 bases, with 20 bases lying between the germline termini. CDR1 and CDR2, per the germline V gene, are SGHNT and YENEEA. The CDR3 runs 17 amino acids, cysteine and phenylalanine included. This entry keeps only the CDR3 DNA: 51 bases, framed from base 1.

TCRbeta CDR3 regions were amplified from genomic DNA by means of the immunoSEQ Assay, a bias-controlled multiplex PCR. Concerning the study's data processing: The number of nucleated cells in each sample was estimated from the amplification of reference gene primers within the assay. To quantify the absolute abundance of each unique TCRbeta CDR3 rearrangement, sequence reads were collapsed and filtered. For each sample, productive Simpson clonality was calculated as the square root of Simpson's diversity index over productive rearrangements. The source is immuneACCESS, and TCRdb retained only in-frame sequences with V and J called. Part of the clones is not carried over; for the studies checked, unresolved V genes explain less than half of this, and the remainder is unexplained. V and J calls and clone size are those listed in that table; D and trimming were worked out from the DNA. Within this sample are approximately 250,000 clones, with 88% of them counted one time only. The ten largest account for around 0.9% of the sample.

The receptor comes from a woman aged 25 to 45 who had recovered from COVID-19. Sample: PBMCs or T cells enriched from blood (not recorded which). The sequence is built from TRBV11-3 and TRBJ1-2; 5 matching bases give a weak D call of TRBD1. The nucleotide sequence is TGTGCCAGCAGCTTAGAGGTCAGGGCGGCGGAAACAGATGGCTACACCTTC. This is translated as CASSLEVRAAETDGYTF.